This T cell receptor (beta chain) was identified during a study of blood T cell repertoires in COVID-19 (dated by TCRdb to the early 2020s). Study-level background: Samples covering the acute and convalescent phases of COVID-19 were provided by collaborators in the United States, Italy and Spain. The material from the prospective study consisted of cDNA or gDNA derived from T cells, B-cell-depleted T cells, or PBMCs. Deeply sampled blood TCRbeta repertoires from subjects exposed to, actively infected with, or recovered from COVID-19 were included in the dataset. A freely available public database, intended as a resource for researchers studying the immune response to SARS-CoV-2, is where the repertoires were released. The samples were drawn from the first 160 participants of the ongoing ImmuneRACE study and from more than 1,000 subjects provided by 6 global collaborators. Sample metadata almost always included a de-identified subject ID, COVID-19 status, age in years and sex. Where available, HLA class I and class II types were obtained from metadata supplied by the sample provider rather than from assay-based typing.

Each collaborating institution followed its own protocols to collect whole blood in K2EDTA tubes. For TCRbeta analysis, collaborator samples were shipped as frozen whole blood, as isolated PBMCs, or as DNA extracted from either sample type. About this clone itself: Its antigen is not yet known. Base qualities are not recorded, but no much larger clone differs from it by a single base.

TCRbeta CDR3 regions were amplified from genomic DNA using the immunoSEQ Assay, a bias-controlled multiplex PCR. On the authors' methods: The number of nucleated cells in each sample was estimated by amplification of reference gene primers within the assay. To quantify the absolute abundance of each unique TCRbeta CDR3 rearrangement, sequence reads were collapsed and filtered. For each sample, productive Simpson clonality was calculated as the square root of Simpson's diversity index across productive rearrangements. TCRdb's version of the immuneACCESS table is confined to in-frame rearrangements and falls short of the full clone set. An unresolved V gene accounts for under half of the shortfall where checked; the remainder is of unknown origin. V, J and clone size are taken as reported in that table, and D and trimming were inferred from the DNA itself. Within this sample are about 210,000 clones, with about 86% of them counted one time only. The top ten constitute less than 3.5% of the sample.

V is clipped by 3 bases and J by 1 base, and the sequence between their germline boundaries is 18 bases long. Taken from cysteine to phenylalanine, the CDR3 has 16 residues. Of the read, only the CDR3 DNA is kept; its 48 bases are in frame from base 1. CDR1 and CDR2 were assigned from the germline V gene (reference sequence) as DFQATT and SNEGSKA. On the study overall, not on this receptor specifically: Clinical and demographic metadata were provided uncurated, with the amount varying by source and participant.

Here the chain combines TRBV20-1 and TRBJ1-1; the D region possibly corresponds to TRBD1 (5 bases align). Input material: peripheral blood. This clonotype was sampled from a man aged 45 to 65 with active or convalescent COVID-19. Here is the DNA: TGCAGTGCTAGTTTCGGGGGGTCGGGGAGGAACACTGAAGCTTTCTTT. Its product reads: CSASFGGSGRNTEAFF.